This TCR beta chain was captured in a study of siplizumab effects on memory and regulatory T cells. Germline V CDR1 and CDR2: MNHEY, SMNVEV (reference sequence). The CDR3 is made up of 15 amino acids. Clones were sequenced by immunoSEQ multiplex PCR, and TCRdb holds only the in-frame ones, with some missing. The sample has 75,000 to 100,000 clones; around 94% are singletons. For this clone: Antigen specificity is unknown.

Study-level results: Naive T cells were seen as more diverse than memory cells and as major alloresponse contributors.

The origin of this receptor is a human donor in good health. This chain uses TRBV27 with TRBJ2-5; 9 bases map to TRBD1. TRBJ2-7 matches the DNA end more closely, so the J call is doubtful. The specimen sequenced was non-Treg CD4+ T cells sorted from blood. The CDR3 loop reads CASSSTGGVPYEQYF. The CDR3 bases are TGTGCCAGCAGTTCTACAGGGGGCGTCCCTTACGAGCAGTACTTC.